This T cell receptor (beta chain) was sequenced in a study of blood T cell repertoires in COVID-19. Study-level information: Sample material is recorded as cDNA or gDNA derived from T cells, B-cell-depleted T cells, or PBMCs.

Clinical history as reported by participants underpinned cohort assignment. In the 2 weeks before study entry, exposed participants met a COVID-19 case, which was PCR-confirmed or clinician-diagnosed. Original data processing: Amplification from reference gene primers served as the basis for estimated nucleated cell counts. Generated by immunoSEQ multiplex PCR, the TCRdb table keeps only in-frame clones and is missing some. The DNA was the basis for D and trimming; V, J and clone size are from that table. The table has roughly 260,000 clones, around four fifths seen once. This clone was counted a single time. The CDR3 has 14 residues. V gave up 3 bases and J gave up 5 bases, with 10 bases separating them. The germline V gene encodes CDR1 MNHNY and CDR2 SVGAGI (reference sequence).

The V and J genes are TRBV6-6 and TRBJ1-4, with D perhaps matching TRBD1 (6 bases). Sequencing was carried out using PBMCs or T cells enriched from blood (not recorded which). This receptor was obtained from a woman aged 40 to 50 who had been exposed to COVID-19. The CDR3: CASSYQQGNEKLFF. The CDR3 region has the DNA TGTGCCAGCAGTTATCAACAGGGAAATGAAAAACTGTTTTTT.